A selection of T cell receptor beta chains follows, all from one sample in a study of identical twins. Using its own MiXCR run on the 5' RACE reads, TCRdb lists one record per CDR3 protein. The sample carries about 690,000 distinct CDR3 sequences, over 20% recorded once. These data also featured in a second study, about T cells expressing NK-cell markers.

Sequenced material: PBMCs. These receptors all come from a woman under 30 in good health. CDR3s include the opening cysteine and the closing phenylalanine or tryptophan. A D gene is named only where the DNA matches it firmly.

>TRBJ2-7|NA|TRBV12-3/TRBV12-4
CASSRWGGLPYEQYF
>TRBJ2-2|NA|TRBV20-1
CSARGEQPGELFF
>TRBJ2-7|NA|TRBV6-2/TRBV6-3
CASSYSQASGSPPYEQYF
>TRBJ2-5|NA|TRBV12-3/TRBV12-4
CASRFLLQETQYF
>TRBJ1-2|TRBD1|TRBV20-1
CSILGRDSYGYTF
>TRBJ2-1|NA|TRBV20-1
CSAPTRQSGEQFF
>TRBJ2-3|NA|TRBV9
CASSVEVGGPWDTQYF
>TRBJ2-3|TRBD1|TRBV7-9
CASSLGQGERDTQYF
>TRBJ2-2|NA|TRBV5-1
CASSGEAWELFF
>TRBJ2-1|NA|TRBV20-1
CSATGWVTYNEQFF
>TRBJ2-5|NA|TRBV27
CASGSWDSGETQYF
>TRBJ1-1|TRBD1|TRBV5-1
CASSPGQGAFTEAFF
>TRBJ2-1|TRBD1|TRBV12-3/TRBV12-4
CASSPSRDSHNEQFF
>TRBJ2-1|NA|TRBV7-2
CASSLAISSRYNEQFF
>TRBJ1-2|TRBD1|TRBV7-9
CASSLTGDSYGYTF
>TRBJ2-2|NA|TRBV5-1
CAILTGELFF
>TRBJ2-1|NA|TRBV20-1
CSARDRDSEQFF
>TRBJ2-5|NA|TRBV4-1
CASSQERRETQYF
>TRBJ2-1|TRBD2|TRBV11-2
CASSSVGLSLEEQFF
>TRBJ2-5|TRBD2|TRBV12-3/TRBV12-4
CASRSAGVETQYF
>TRBJ1-1|NA|TRBV7-3
CASSLQVQGEAFF
>TRBJ1-1|NA|TRBV20-1
CSAKSGNPEAFF
>TRBJ2-1|NA|TRBV7-2
CASRTGRLIRGEQFF
>TRBJ2-3|NA|TRBV20-1
CSAGRLDSTDTQYF
>TRBJ2-1|TRBD1|TRBV20-1
CSASGTDPNEQFF
>TRBJ2-5|TRBD1|TRBV20-1
CSAQDRLGVETQYF
>TRBJ2-7|TRBD2|TRBV20-1
CSARASGRSEQYF
>TRBJ1-1|TRBD1|TRBV10-3
CAIRQQGASRNTEAFF
>TRBJ1-1|TRBD1|TRBV5-1
CASSQTFLPSGGTEAFF
>TRBJ2-7|NA|TRBV12-3/TRBV12-4
CASSLRTQGIYEQYF
>TRBJ2-1|TRBD1|TRBV6-5
CASSYGTGGSYNEQFF
>TRBJ2-3|NA|TRBV29-1
CSVAATYSLAQYF
>TRBJ2-4|NA|TRBV11-2
CASSSTSLGVAKNIQYF
>TRBJ1-2|NA|TRBV6-4
CARPGVDGYTF
>TRBJ2-7|NA|TRBV20-1
CSARGAGREQYF
>TRBJ2-1|TRBD2|TRBV28
CASLDLAGSLGSYNEQFF
>TRBJ2-3|TRBD2|TRBV29-1
CSVRGLAEGGTDTQYF
>TRBJ1-3|NA|TRBV5-1
CASSAERGLSGNTIYF
>TRBJ2-1|NA|TRBV3-1
CASSQGDWNEQFF
>TRBJ2-1|TRBD2|TRBV20-1
CSARLAGGQNEQFF
>TRBJ2-7|NA|TRBV6-2/TRBV6-3
CASSYPENEQYF
>TRBJ1-5|NA|TRBV12-5
CASGLQGNQPQHF
>TRBJ2-3|TRBD2|TRBV20-1
CSARLLAGGPDTQYF
>TRBJ1-6|TRBD1|TRBV15
CATSYQDRGNSPLHF